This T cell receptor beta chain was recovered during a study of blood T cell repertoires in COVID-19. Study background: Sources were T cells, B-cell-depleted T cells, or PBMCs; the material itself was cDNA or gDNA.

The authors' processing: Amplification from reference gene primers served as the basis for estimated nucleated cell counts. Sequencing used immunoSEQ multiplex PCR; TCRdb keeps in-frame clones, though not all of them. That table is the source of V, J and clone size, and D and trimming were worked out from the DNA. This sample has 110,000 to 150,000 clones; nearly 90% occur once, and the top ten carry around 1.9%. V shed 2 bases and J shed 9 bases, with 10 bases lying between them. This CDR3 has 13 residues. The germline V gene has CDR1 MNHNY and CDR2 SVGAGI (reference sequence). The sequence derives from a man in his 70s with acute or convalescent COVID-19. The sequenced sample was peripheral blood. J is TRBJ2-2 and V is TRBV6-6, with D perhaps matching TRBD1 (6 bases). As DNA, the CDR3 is TGTGCCAGCAGTTACCCTGGACAGCGGGAGCTGTTTTTT. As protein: CASSYPGQRELFF.